Included here is one T cell receptor beta chain sequence, with context. This record belongs to a study of CD8+ T cells in alopecia areata. The wider study: Oral tofacitinib (5 to 10 mg twice daily) was administered to treated patients.

V lost 3 bases and J 6 bases, leaving 13 bases between the germline ends. The V gene's germline CDR1 is SGHNT and CDR2 YYREEE (reference sequence). The CDR3 is 13 amino acids. Regarding treatment: oral pan-JAK inhibitor, 5-10 mg twice daily. Peripheral blood, together with lesional scalp punch biopsies, was collected from alopecia areata patients. The authors extracted RNA and reverse transcribed it into cDNA as the sequencing template. Assay used: immunoSEQ multiplex PCR; TCRdb lists only in-frame clones, some missing. This sample has 110,000 to 150,000 clones, with about 88% found just once. The chain combines TRBV5-4 with TRBJ2-7, with TRBD1 as a possible D gene (5 bases). The sample consisted of CD8+ T cells sorted from blood, taken at week 4, from a patient treated with tofacitinib. The TCR comes from a human donor with alopecia areata. The CDR3 here is CASSSNDRSEQYF. For the CDR3, the DNA is TGTGCCAGCAGCTCCAACGACAGAAGCGAGCAGTACTTC.